Following are 9 T cell receptor beta chains from one sample sequenced in a study of blood T cell repertoires in COVID-19 (dated by TCRdb to 2019 to 2021). The receptor library was made with the immunoSEQ multiplex PCR assay. The clones in this table, taken by TCRdb from immuneACCESS, are in-frame only. Not every clone is retained; where verified, under half of the shortfall comes from an unresolved V gene, and the cause of the rest is unknown. The sample records under 200,000 clones, about 80% of which are singletons. Roughly 14% of the sample goes to the ten largest clones. Sequenced: peripheral blood. These receptors were obtained from a man aged 25-45 years with active or convalescent COVID-19.

CDR3 sequence: CASSVPRGGVYNEQFF. The CDR3 nucleotides read TGTGCCAGTAGTGTACCCAGAGGGGGGGTCTACAATGAGCAGTTCTTC. The V gene is TRBV19, the J gene TRBJ2-1; TRBD2 might be the D (7 bases). Germline V gene lookup returns CDR1 LNHDA and CDR2 SQIVND (reference sequence). Deletions cut 5 bases from V and 3 bases from J, with 17 bases between. The CDR3 is 16 amino acids.

The rearrangement joins TRBV27 to TRBJ2-7; 11 bases are a match to TRBD2. V gave up 5 bases and J gave up 3 bases; unmatched junction bases: 9. This CDR3 spans 16 amino acids. Germline V gene lookup returns CDR1 MNHEY and CDR2 SMNVEV (reference sequence). The CDR3 region has the DNA TGTGCCAGCAGTATCTCCGGGACTAGCGGCATCTACGAGCAGTACTTC. Its translation: CASSISGTSGIYEQYF.

On this clone itself: Germline and junction disagree at one end, which may indicate a read error. The gene calls are TRBV7-9 and TRBJ2-4, with D tentatively TRBD1 (6 bases). The CDR3 covers 14 residues. The germline V gene encodes CDR1 SEHNR and CDR2 FQNEAQ (reference sequence). The CDR3: CASSSRTAENIQYF. The DNA for the CDR3 is TGTGCCAGCAGCTCCCGGACAGCCGAAAACATTCAGTACTTC. Full variable domain (remainder filled in from reference TRBV7-9 and TRBJ2-4): DTGVSQNPRHKITKRGQNVTFRCDPISEHNRLYWYRQTLGQGPEFLTYFQNEAQLEKSRLLSDRFSAERPKGSFSTLEIQRTEQGDSAMYLCASSSRTAENIQYFGAGTRLSVL.

V and J are TRBV5-4 and TRBJ1-1; no firm D call. The CDR3 totals 15 residues. The ends were cut back, 4 bases at V and 0 bases at J, with 13 bases in the middle. Germline V gives CDR1 SGHNT, CDR2 YYREEE (reference sequence). CDR3 sequence (DNA): TGTGCCAGCAGCCGGGAGGGCCAACTGAACACTGAAGCTTTCTTT. It yields the protein CASSREGQLNTEAFF.

There are a few counts of this clone. The J gene is TRBJ2-1, the V gene TRBV6-5; tentatively, D is TRBD2 (5 bases). The germline V gene has CDR1 MNHEY and CDR2 SVGAGI. The V and J ends lost 2 bases and 3 bases respectively, with 11 bases between them. The CDR3 length is 15 residues. As DNA, the CDR3 is TGTGCCAGCAGTTACGGAGGAGATCGCTACAATGAGCAGTTCTTC. It is translated as CASSYGGDRYNEQFF.

The V call is TRBV13, the J call TRBJ1-4; 8 bases match TRBD1. The V segment lost 5 bases and the J segment 7 bases; nucleotides outside the gene matches: 6. The CDR3 is 14 amino acids. The V gene's germline CDR1 is PRHDT and CDR2 FYEKMQ (reference sequence). CDR3 loop: CASSPSGGREKLFF. The CDR3 DNA sequence: TGTGCCAGCAGCCCGTCAGGGGGCCGTGAAAAACTGTTTTTT.

The chain is built from TRBV19 and TRBJ2-1; the match to TRBD2 covers 11 bases. Germline values: CDR1 LNHDA, CDR2 SQIVND (reference sequence). There are 14 residues in the CDR3. Germline trimming cut 3 bases from V and 6 bases from J; bases unmatched to any gene: 1. The CDR3 loop is CASSILAGGNEQFF. In nucleotides, the CDR3 is TGTGCCAGTAGTATCCTAGCGGGGGGCAATGAGCAGTTCTTC.

The chain is built from TRBV27 and TRBJ1-2, with TRBD1 identical over 10 bases. This CDR3 has 14 amino acids. CDR1 and CDR2 from the germline V gene are MNHEY and SMNVEV (reference sequence). V dropped 5 bases and J dropped 8; count of bases not matched to a gene: 8. The CDR3 is CASSPAGTGDGYTF. The CDR3 DNA sequence: TGTGCCAGCAGTCCCGCCGGGACAGGGGACGGCTACACCTTC.

The rearrangement joins TRBV4-1 to TRBJ2-6, with 10 bases that match TRBD1. Germline assignment: CDR1 MGHRA and CDR2 YSYEKL. Trimming cost V 3 bases and J 0 bases; bases outside gene matches: 5. The CDR3 runs to 18 residues. The CDR3 region has the DNA TGCGCCAGCAGCCAGGGACAGGGGCCCGTCTCTGGGGCCAACGTCCTGACTTTC. Translation: CASSQGQGPVSGANVLTF.